The 5 T cell receptor beta chains listed next were all sequenced from one sample in a study of human T cells and chemical hapten exposure. The sample's time point: patch test 3, about 24 weeks after DPC sensitization. As to treatment: therapeutic diphenylcyclopropenone sensitization with weekly scalp DPC. A single record per CDR3 protein comes from TCRdb applying MiXCR to the RACE reads. The sample records roughly 90,000 distinct CDR3 sequences, approximately 10% being singletons. The sequences come from whole blood, collected in connection with sensitization to the hapten diphenylcyclopropenone (DPC). These receptor sequences come from a woman aged 25-40 years with alopecia areata. Some clones in this sample may be carry-over from other donors' samples.

The genes are TRBV20-1 and TRBJ2-2; possibly TRBD2 for D (6 bases). The CDR3 runs to 13 residues. CDR1 and CDR2 from the germline V gene are DFQATT and SNEGSKA (reference sequence). With 2 bases removed from V and 7 bases from J, the gap between germline ends came to 11 bases. The CDR3: CSARTSLVGELFF. The CDR3, as DNA: TGCAGTGCTAGAACTAGCTTAGTCGGGGAGCTGTTTTTT.

The gene calls are TRBV7-2 and TRBJ2-1, with TRBD1 as a possible D gene (5 bases). In germline, CDR1 is SGHTA, CDR2 FQGNSA. V was cut by 0 bases and J by 9 bases, with 9 bases left in between. The CDR3 extends over 13 amino acids. CDR3 in DNA: TGTGCCAGCAGCTTAGCGGGGCTACTTGAGCAGTTCTTC. It translates to CASSLAGLLEQFF.

This clonotype was seen at least ten times. The V call is TRBV9, the J call TRBJ1-3, with D perhaps matching TRBD1 (5 bases). Trimming cost V 4 bases and J 4 bases, with 18 bases left between them. The CDR3 is made up of 16 amino acids. Germline CDR1 and CDR2: SGDLS and YYNGEE. The CDR3, as DNA: TGTGCCAGCAGCCGTAGCGGGGGGTCGGCGGGAAACACCATATATTTT. Its protein is CASSRSGGSAGNTIYF.

This clonotype showed up many times. The chain is built from TRBV12-3 or TRBV12-4 and TRBJ2-1; 11 nucleotides align to TRBD2. V shed 5 bases, J shed 9 bases, and the junction held 12 bases outside the gene matches. The CDR3 has 16 residues. The CDR3 sequence: CASSKIAGGPISEQFF. The CDR3, as DNA: TGTGCCAGCAGTAAAATAGCGGGGGGGCCAATTAGTGAGCAGTTCTTC.

In this sample, this clonotype turned up many times. The chain uses TRBV19 and TRBJ1-2, with no clear D. Germline-derived CDR1 and CDR2 are LNHDA and SQIVND (reference sequence). CDR3 length: 13 amino acids. Trimming removed 2 bases at V and 4 bases at J, with 8 bases between. The CDR3 DNA is TGTGCCAGTAGTATAAACGGAGGCTATGGCTACACCTTC. Translation gives CASSINGGYGYTF. Full variable domain (rest looked up from reference TRBV19 and TRBJ1-2): DGGITQSPKYLFRKEGQNVTLSCEQNLNHDAMYWYRQDPGQGLRLIYYSQIVNDFQKGDIAEGYSVSREKKESFPLTVTSAQKNPTAFYLCASSINGGYGYTFGSGTRLTVV.